Below are 19 T cell receptor beta chains sequenced from a single sample in a study of T cell changes during pregnancy in multiple sclerosis. Method: immunoSEQ multiplex PCR; TCRdb's copy keeps in-frame clones and lacks some. Of roughly 80,000 clones listed, about 90% are singletons. The specimen was peripheral blood, collected before pregnancy. These receptors were obtained from a female donor with multiple sclerosis, enrolled in a pregnancy study.

The chain recombines TRBV5-6 with TRBJ2-7; unclear D gene. Trimming removed 4 bases from V and 6 bases from J, with 17 bases in between. The length of the CDR3 is 14 residues. Germline V CDR1 and CDR2: SGHDT, YYEEEE. The CDR3 DNA reads TGTGCCAGCAGCGTTCTCACCCCGAGAGGCGAGCAGTACTTC. Protein product: CASSVLTPRGEQYF.

The CDR3 DNA reads TGTGCCAGCAGCGTAGATCCCCCCAGCGGGATAGGCAATGAGCAGTTCTTC. Translation gives CASSVDPPSGIGNEQFF. The chain is built from TRBV9 and TRBJ2-1; TRBD2 matches at 7 bases. Germline assignment: CDR1 SGDLS and CDR2 YYNGEE. V lost 0 bases and J lost 6; bases outside the gene matches: 12. The length of the CDR3 is 17 residues.

The chain employs TRBV19 and TRBJ1-2; D remains unclear. Per germline, CDR1 LNHDA and CDR2 SQIVND (reference sequence). V was clipped by 6 bases and J by 0 bases, with 11 bases between them. The CDR3 spans 14 residues. CDR3 sequence reads: CASSLSGANYGYTF. For the CDR3, the DNA is TGTGCCAGTAGCCTCTCGGGAGCTAACTATGGCTACACCTTC.

V is TRBV28 and J is TRBJ2-3; D may be TRBD2 (7 bases). Germline CDR1 MDHEN, CDR2 SYDVKM. The CDR3 length is 17 residues. V dropped 7 bases and J dropped 5 bases, with 25 bases sitting between them. For the CDR3, the DNA is TGTGCCAGCAAGCCGGGGGGTGGGAGAGGGGGAAGAGATACGCAGTATTTT. Its translation is CASKPGGGRGGRDTQYF.

V is TRBV19 and J is TRBJ2-7; maybe TRBD1 (5 bases). V lost 3 bases and J 4 bases, leaving 13 bases between the germline ends. Germline CDR1 LNHDA, CDR2 SQIVND (reference sequence). The CDR3 consists of 14 residues. The CDR3 DNA sequence: TGTGCCAGTAGTATCGGACAAGGAGTATACGAGCAGTACTTC. It yields the protein CASSIGQGVYEQYF.

V usage is TRBV5-4 and J usage is TRBJ2-1; the D gene is possibly TRBD2 (6 bases). The CDR3 covers 16 residues. Germline CDR1 is SGHNT and CDR2 is YYREEE (reference sequence). Trimming took off 1 base at V and 1 base at J, with 12 bases between the two ends. The CDR3 spells CASSLMSGGSYNEQFF. CDR3 bases: TGTGCCAGCAGCTTGATGTCCGGAGGGTCCTACAATGAGCAGTTCTTC.

The V gene is TRBV6-1, the J gene TRBJ1-2; 8 positions match TRBD1. The CDR3 is made up of 13 amino acids. CDR1 and CDR2 (germline): MNHNS, SASEGT. Unmatched junction bases numbered 7, after V lost 7 bases and J lost 6 bases. The CDR3 region is CASILTGAHGYTF. CDR3 in DNA: TGTGCCAGCATTCTGACAGGGGCTCATGGCTACACCTTC.

The chain is built from TRBV6-5 and TRBJ2-7, with D tentatively TRBD1 (5 bases). This CDR3 spans 14 amino acids. V was shortened by 5 bases and J by 4 bases, with 15 bases between the two germline ends. Germline V gene data show CDR1 as MNHEY and CDR2 as SVGAGI. The CDR3 loop reads CASSQAASGYEQYF. The CDR3, as DNA: TGTGCCAGCAGTCAGGCGGCCTCAGGGTACGAGCAGTACTTC.

The chain combines TRBV14 with TRBJ2-2; 9 positions match TRBD2. Germline V gene sequence: CDR1 SGHDN, CDR2 FVKESK. CDR3 length: 17 residues. V lost 0 bases and J lost 4; bases outside the gene matches: 6. In nucleotides, the CDR3 is TGTGCCAGCAGCCAAGAGATAGCGGGAGCCATCACCGGGGAGCTGTTTTTT. Its protein product is CASSQEIAGAITGELFF.

The chain is built from TRBV5-6 and TRBJ2-1; TRBD2 agrees at 7 bases. The CDR3 consists of 15 residues. Germline loops: CDR1 SGHDT, CDR2 YYEEEE. V shed 3 bases, J shed 4 bases, and the junction held 7 bases outside the gene matches. DNA of the CDR3: TGTGCCAGCAGCTGGGGACCTAGCGGTTACAATGAGCAGTTCTTC. This sequence encodes CASSWGPSGYNEQFF.

The chain uses TRBV6-1 and TRBJ2-7; D is unresolved. The V gene's germline CDR1 is MNHNS and CDR2 SASEGT. The CDR3 covers 13 residues. Trimming took 2 bases from V and 6 from J, leaving 11 bases between them. The CDR3 DNA follows: TGTGCCAGCAGTGAACAACCCCCGAGCGAGCAGTACTTC. It yields the protein CASSEQPPSEQYF.

The V gene is TRBV4-2, the J gene TRBJ2-5; a possible D gene is TRBD2 (5 bases). Germline assignment: CDR1 LGHNA and CDR2 YNFKEQ. The CDR3 spans 14 residues. Between the trimmed V and J ends, which lost 1 base and 4 bases, there was a span of 10 bases. The CDR3, as DNA: TGTGCCAGCAGCCAAGGGACGGGGTTAGAGACCCAGTACTTC. Translating it yields CASSQGTGLETQYF.

The gene calls are TRBV29-1 and TRBJ2-5; D unresolved. CDR3 length: 13 residues. Looked up from germline, CDR1 is SQVTM and CDR2 is ANQGSEA. Trimming stripped 4 bases from V and 2 bases from J, with 11 bases between. The CDR3 DNA is TGCAGCGTTGGTTCCCTGCGACAAGAGACCCAGTACTTC. Translating gives CSVGSLRQETQYF.

This clone was picked up a small number of times. This rearrangement joins TRBV2 to TRBJ1-1; 7 positions agree with TRBD1. Germline V lookup: CDR1 SNHLY, CDR2 FYNNEI. V was clipped by 6 bases and J by 7 bases; unmatched bases: 2. The CDR3 runs 11 residues. In nucleotides, the CDR3 is TGTGCCAGCAGGGGGACAGTTGAAGCTTTCTTT. The encoded protein is CASRGTVEAFF. Full variable domain (rest looked up from reference TRBV2 and TRBJ1-1): EPEVTQTPSHQVTQMGQEVILRCVPISNHLYFYWYRQILGQKVEFLVSFYNNEISEKSEIFDDQFSVERPDGSNFTLKIRSTKLEDSAMYFCASRGTVEAFFGQGTRLTVV.

This chain uses TRBV18 with TRBJ2-6; 7 nucleotides align to TRBD1. The CDR3 totals 18 residues. The ends lost 1 base at V and 0 bases at J; junction bases unmatched: 6. Per germline, CDR1 KGHSH and CDR2 LQKENI. The CDR3 region is CASSPQTGVLSGANVLTF. CDR3 nucleotides: TGTGCCAGCTCACCACAAACAGGGGTGCTCTCTGGGGCCAACGTCCTGACTTTC.

The genes are TRBV2 and TRBJ1-2; D call uncertain. V was cut by 3 bases and J by 5 bases, with 16 bases left in between. This CDR3 region has 15 residues. CDR1 and CDR2 from the germline V gene are SNHLY and FYNNEI. DNA for the CDR3: TGTGCCAGCAGTGAGGAGGCAGGAGCTGGTTATGGCTACACCTTC. Translating gives CASSEEAGAGYGYTF.

V usage is TRBV4-3 and J usage is TRBJ1-5; D is ambiguous. Germline CDR1 LGHNA, CDR2 YSLEER. V gave up 0 bases and J gave up 5 bases, with 11 bases separating them. The CDR3 extends over 15 amino acids. CDR3 bases: TGCGCCAGCAGCCAAGATCGTACGGGGTATCAGCCCCAGCATTTT. Translation: CASSQDRTGYQPQHF.

The rearrangement joins TRBV11-2 to TRBJ2-5; TRBD2 aligns across 7 bases. V was pared by 5 bases and J by 4 bases, with 19 bases of the junction left unmatched. The germline CDR1 and CDR2 sequences are SGHAT and FQNNGV. The CDR3 is made up of 18 amino acids. The CDR3 DNA reads as TGTGCCAGCAGCACCTTACACGCCCGACTAGCCATAGGAGAGACCCAGTACTTC. Amino acid sequence: CASSTLHARLAIGETQYF.

The chain links TRBV27 to TRBJ1-4; 9 bases match TRBD1. Trimming cost V 6 bases and J 4 bases; bases outside gene matches: 6. Germline CDR1 reads MNHEY; CDR2 reads SMNVEV (reference sequence). The CDR3 runs 15 residues. The CDR3 coding sequence is TGTGCCAGCAGACAACAGGGGGCCCTTAATGAAAAACTGTTTTTT. Amino acid sequence: CASRQQGALNEKLFF.